The rows below give T cell receptor beta chains drawn from one sample of a study of T-cell memory formation after mild COVID-19. TCRdb reprocessed the 5' RACE reads with MiXCR, giving one entry per CDR3 protein. The data hold about 610,000 distinct CDR3 sequences, with approximately 15% observed a single time. Input material: PBMCs or a T cell subset sorted from them (not recorded which). These receptors all stem from an adult woman who had mild COVID-19 (a few samples of this study predate the infection). Cell type and time point are not known. The conserved cysteine and the conserved F or W are not part of the CDR3 here.

>TRBV5-5|TRBJ2-1|10
ASSPRGSGQF
>TRBV4-1|TRBJ2-3|15
ASSQPLRGRGADTQY
>TRBV12-3/TRBV12-4|TRBJ1-2|10
ASSFSFYGYT
>TRBV6-2/TRBV6-3|TRBJ2-7|12
ASTSLRTFVEQY
>TRBV9|TRBJ1-1|14
ASSSRTGGGNTEAF
>TRBV18|TRBJ1-1|10
ASSPQGQEAF
>TRBV7-9|TRBJ2-3|12
ASTFGEPTDTQY
>TRBV2|TRBJ1-2|12
ASSRDGTPYGYT
>TRBV7-9|TRBJ2-1|9
ASSYTTEQF
>TRBV15|TRBJ2-2|15
ATSRDRRTGDTGELF
>TRBV29-1|TRBJ2-1|13
SVEGPLYGDNEQF
>TRBV6-5|TRBJ1-5|12
ASSWGQGNQPQH
>TRBV29-1|TRBJ2-5|12
SVVVSGGAETQY
>TRBV4-1|TRBJ2-2|13
ASSQDLEYTGELF
>TRBV6-6|TRBJ2-7|14
ASSYSIVGGAYEQY
>TRBV24-1|TRBJ2-3|12
ATSGIQITDTQY
>TRBV20-1|TRBJ2-1|12
SARDLAVYNEQF
>TRBV7-8|TRBJ1-4|12
ASSVTGRDEKLF
>TRBV29-1|TRBJ1-1|8
SVRTTEAF
>TRBV7-9|TRBJ2-5|14
ASSLGGDEVWETQY
>TRBV20-1|TRBJ2-3|13
SARWDRVGEDTQY
>TRBV6-2/TRBV6-3|TRBJ2-2|15
ASSYAPGTINTGELF